The clone carrying this TCR beta chain was picked up a small number of times. Its matching antigen is unknown. This sample was taken from a study of molecular identifiers for immune sequencing clone quantification. Study conclusions and caveats: For effector cells, clones above 20 RNA copies held over 99% of molecules; for naive cells, under 1%.

Bulk TCR library preparation followed previously described methods with listed TCR primers. MiXCR, run by TCRdb on the PCR reads, gives a single entry per CDR3 protein. The sample yields 490,000 or so distinct CDR3 sequences, around 25% seen once. CDR3 length equals 15 residues. V was pared by 7 bases and J by 5 bases, with 6 bases of the junction left unmatched. The sequenced sample was naive CD8+ T cells from blood, with Jurkat cell RNA spiked in. The subset denotes: FACS-sorted CD8+CD4-CCR7+CD45RA+ naive T cells. The V and J genes are TRBV12-3 or TRBV12-4 and TRBJ2-3; 13 bases are shared with TRBD2. The sequence was collected from a human donor in good health. Some libraries in this study had Jurkat cell RNA spiked in. The CDR3 region has the DNA TGTGCCAGCAACGAACTAGCGGGAGGGAAAGATACGCAGTATTTT. Translation: CASNELAGGKDTQYF.